This paragraph covers one TCR beta chain sequence. The sample is drawn from a study of CD8 T cells in Susac syndrome. It was with random hexamers that about 0.45 to 1 ug RNA was reverse transcribed. TCRdb re-derived calls from the immunoSEQ multiplex PCR reads in MiXCR, one entry per CDR3 protein. The sample records nearly 200,000 distinct CDR3 sequences, 90% to 95% being singletons. Germline values: CDR1 MGHRA, CDR2 YSYEKL. CDR3 length: 17 amino acids. The trim removed 6 bases at V and 7 bases at J, leaving 16 bases unmatched. The V and J genes are TRBV4-1 and TRBJ2-7, with TRBD2 identical over 12 bases. Sequenced input: CD4+ T cells from PBMCs. The receptor's source is a human donor with multiple sclerosis. This chain's CDR3 is CASSPMGLLAGGGEQYF. The DNA for the CDR3 is TGCGCCAGCAGTCCAATGGGCTTACTAGCGGGAGGTGGGGAGCAGTACTTC.